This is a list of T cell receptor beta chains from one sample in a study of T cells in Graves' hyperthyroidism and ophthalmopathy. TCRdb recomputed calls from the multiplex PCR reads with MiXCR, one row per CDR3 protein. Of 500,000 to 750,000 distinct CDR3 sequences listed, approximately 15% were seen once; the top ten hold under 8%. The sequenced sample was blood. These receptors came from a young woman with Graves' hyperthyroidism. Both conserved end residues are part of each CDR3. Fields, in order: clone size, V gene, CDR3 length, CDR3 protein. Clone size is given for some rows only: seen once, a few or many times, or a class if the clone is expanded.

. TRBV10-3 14 CAVKTGTNTGELFF
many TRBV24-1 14 CATSDGQGADTQYF
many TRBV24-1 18 CATSEGNFGARVDYGYTF
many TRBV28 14 CASRTQARGEKLFF
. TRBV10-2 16 CASSELTGGLGQPQHF
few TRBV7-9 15 CASSLLSGRPNEQFF
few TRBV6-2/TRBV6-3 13 CASSYGGVDGYTF
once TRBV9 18 CASTRDLTGFFGANVLTF
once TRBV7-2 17 CASSSAGTGLAYYEQYF
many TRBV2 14 CASSEEWTSYEQYF
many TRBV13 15 CASSFSGRGYNEQFF
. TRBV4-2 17 CASSQEEHRVPIYGYTF
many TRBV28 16 CASSLPGTSARGTQYF
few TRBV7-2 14 CASSPQGPGTEAFF
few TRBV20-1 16 CSARGVFRDFQETQYF
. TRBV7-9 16 CASSLTGAYPYNEQFF
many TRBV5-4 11 CASTQGYEQFF
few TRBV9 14 CASSVAVNTGELFF
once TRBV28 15 CASSLANWGDQPQHF
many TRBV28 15 CASSSVGSGRKTQYF
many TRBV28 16 CASRQNLAGASDTQYF
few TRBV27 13 CASSSGTGNEQFF
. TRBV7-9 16 CASSLGAGGITDTQYF
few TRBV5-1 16 CASSPFPGTGYQPQHF
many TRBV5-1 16 CASSLGRDIAKNIQYF
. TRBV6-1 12 CASSRVTDTQYF